This T cell receptor (beta chain) was sequenced for a study of control samples from healthy donors and cancer patients. Only in-frame clones appear in the TCRdb table, and some are missing; sequencing was by immunoSEQ multiplex PCR. The table has some 140,000 clones, roughly 89% seen once. The CDR3 length is 18 residues. Germline values: CDR1 SGHNT, CDR2 YYREEE (reference sequence). V lost 4 bases, J lost 14 bases, and 31 bases lay in between. The source of this sequence is a man aged 45-60 years with head and neck cancer. The chain employs TRBV5-4 and TRBJ1-6; a weak D match, TRBD1 (5 bases). The sequencing sample was made of PBMCs. The CDR3 DNA reads TGTGCCAGCAGCCCCCTTCGGGGGGGACGCGTCCCTCTAGGTTCCCTCCACTTT. It encodes CASSPLRGGRVPLGSLHF.